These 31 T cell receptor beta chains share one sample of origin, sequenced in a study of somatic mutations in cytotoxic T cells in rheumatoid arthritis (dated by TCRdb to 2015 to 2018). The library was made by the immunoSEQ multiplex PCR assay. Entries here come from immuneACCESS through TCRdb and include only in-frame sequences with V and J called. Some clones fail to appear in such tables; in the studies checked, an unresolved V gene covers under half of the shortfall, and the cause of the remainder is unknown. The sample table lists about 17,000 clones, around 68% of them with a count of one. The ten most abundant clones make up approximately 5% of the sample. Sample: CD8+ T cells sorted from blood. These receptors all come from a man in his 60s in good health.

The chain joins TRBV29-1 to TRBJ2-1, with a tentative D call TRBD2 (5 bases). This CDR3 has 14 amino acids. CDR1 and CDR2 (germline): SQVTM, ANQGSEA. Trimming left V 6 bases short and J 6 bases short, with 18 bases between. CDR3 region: CSVITGLTGNEQFF. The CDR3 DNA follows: TGCAGCGTAATTACGGGGTTAACCGGCAATGAGCAGTTCTTC.

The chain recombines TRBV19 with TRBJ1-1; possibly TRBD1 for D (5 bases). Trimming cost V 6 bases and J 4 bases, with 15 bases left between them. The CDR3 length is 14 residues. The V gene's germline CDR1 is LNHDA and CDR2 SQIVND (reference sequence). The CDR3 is CASRQTDQATEAFF. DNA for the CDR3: TGTGCCAGTAGGCAGACAGATCAGGCCACTGAAGCTTTCTTT.

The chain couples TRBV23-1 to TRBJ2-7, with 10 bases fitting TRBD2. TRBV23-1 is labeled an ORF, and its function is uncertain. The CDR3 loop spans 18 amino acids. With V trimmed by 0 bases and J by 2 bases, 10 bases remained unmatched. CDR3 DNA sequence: TGCGCCAGCAGTCAATCGCTAGGAGCGGGAGGGCCTACCTACGAGCAGTACTTC. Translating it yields CASSQSLGAGGPTYEQYF.

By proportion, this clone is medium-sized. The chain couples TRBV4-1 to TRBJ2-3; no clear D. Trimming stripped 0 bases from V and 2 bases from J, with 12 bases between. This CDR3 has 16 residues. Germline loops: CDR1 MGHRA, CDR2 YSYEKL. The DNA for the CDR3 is TGCGCCAGCAGCCAAGATCAAAGCTACTACACAGATACGCAGTATTTT. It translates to CASSQDQSYYTDTQYF.

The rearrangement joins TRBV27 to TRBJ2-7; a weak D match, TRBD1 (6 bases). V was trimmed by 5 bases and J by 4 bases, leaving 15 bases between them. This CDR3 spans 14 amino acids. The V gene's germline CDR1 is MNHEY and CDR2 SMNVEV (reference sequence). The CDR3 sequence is CASSPSGTQYEQYF. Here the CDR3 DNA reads TGTGCCAGCAGTCCATCCGGGACACAGTACGAGCAGTACTTC.

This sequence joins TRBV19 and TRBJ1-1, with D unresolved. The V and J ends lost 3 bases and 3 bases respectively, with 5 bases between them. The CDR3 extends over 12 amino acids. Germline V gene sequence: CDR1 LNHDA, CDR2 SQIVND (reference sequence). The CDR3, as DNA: TGTGCCAGTAGTATCAGGCACACTGAAGCTTTCTTT. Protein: CASSIRHTEAFF.

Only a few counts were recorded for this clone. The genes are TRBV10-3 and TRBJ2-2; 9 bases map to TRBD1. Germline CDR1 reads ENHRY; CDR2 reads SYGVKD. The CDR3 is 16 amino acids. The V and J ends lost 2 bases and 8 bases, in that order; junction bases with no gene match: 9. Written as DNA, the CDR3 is TGTGCCATCAGTGAGCCGGAGGACAGGGGAATAGGGGAGCTGTTTTTT. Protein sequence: CAISEPEDRGIGELFF.

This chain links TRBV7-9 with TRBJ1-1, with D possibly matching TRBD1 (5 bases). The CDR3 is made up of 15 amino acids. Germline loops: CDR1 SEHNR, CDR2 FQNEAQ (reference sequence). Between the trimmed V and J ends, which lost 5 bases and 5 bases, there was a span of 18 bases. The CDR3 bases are TGTGCCAGCAGCGTTAGGGGAGGGGTTGGGACTGAAGCTTTCTTT. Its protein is CASSVRGGVGTEAFF.

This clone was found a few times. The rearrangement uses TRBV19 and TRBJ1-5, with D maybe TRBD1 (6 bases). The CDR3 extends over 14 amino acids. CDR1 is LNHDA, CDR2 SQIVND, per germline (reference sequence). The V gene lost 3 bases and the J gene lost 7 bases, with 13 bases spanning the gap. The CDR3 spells CASSIPRGRQPQHF. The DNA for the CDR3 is TGTGCCAGTAGTATCCCCAGGGGCCGGCAGCCCCAGCATTTT. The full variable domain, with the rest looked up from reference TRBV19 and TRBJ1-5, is DGGITQSPKYLFRKEGQNVTLSCEQNLNHDAMYWYRQDPGQGLRLIYYSQIVNDFQKGDIAEGYSVSREKKESFPLTVTSAQKNPTAFYLCASSIPRGRQPQHFGDGTRLSIL.

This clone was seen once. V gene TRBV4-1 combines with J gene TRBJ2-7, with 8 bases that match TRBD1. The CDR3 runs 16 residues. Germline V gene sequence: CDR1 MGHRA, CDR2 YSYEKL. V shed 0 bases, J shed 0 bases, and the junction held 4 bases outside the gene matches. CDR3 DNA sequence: TGCGCCAGCAGCCAAGATTGGGGACAGGTCTCCTACGAGCAGTACTTC. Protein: CASSQDWGQVSYEQYF.

The CDR3 sequence: CASSLQGNQPQHF. The CDR3 bases are TGTGCCAGCAGTTTACAGGGGAATCAGCCCCAGCATTTT. The rearrangement uses TRBV6-5 and TRBJ1-5; TRBD1 matches 7 bases. The V segment lost 4 bases and the J segment 4 bases; nucleotides outside the gene matches: 1. CDR1 and CDR2 from the germline V gene are MNHEY and SVGAGI. There are 13 residues in the CDR3.

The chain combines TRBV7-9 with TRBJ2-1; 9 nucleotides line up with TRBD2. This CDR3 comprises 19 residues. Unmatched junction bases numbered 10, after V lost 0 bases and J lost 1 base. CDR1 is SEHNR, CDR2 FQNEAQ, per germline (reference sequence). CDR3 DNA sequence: TGTGCCAGCAGCTTAGCGCGGGGTAGCGGGAGTACGTCCTACAATGAGCAGTTCTTC. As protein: CASSLARGSGSTSYNEQFF.

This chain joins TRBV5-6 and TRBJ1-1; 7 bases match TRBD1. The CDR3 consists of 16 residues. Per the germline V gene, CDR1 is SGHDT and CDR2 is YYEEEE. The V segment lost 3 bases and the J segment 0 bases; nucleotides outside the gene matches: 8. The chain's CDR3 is CASSSGQEIMNTEAFF. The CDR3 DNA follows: TGTGCCAGCAGCTCTGGACAGGAGATTATGAACACTGAAGCTTTCTTT.

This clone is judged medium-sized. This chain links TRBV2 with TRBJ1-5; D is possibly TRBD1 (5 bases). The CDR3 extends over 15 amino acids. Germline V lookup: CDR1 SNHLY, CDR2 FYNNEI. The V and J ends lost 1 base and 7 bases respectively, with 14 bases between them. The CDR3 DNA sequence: TGTGCCAGCAGTGAAGTTGGGGGACGGGGGCAGCCCCAGCATTTT. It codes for CASSEVGGRGQPQHF.

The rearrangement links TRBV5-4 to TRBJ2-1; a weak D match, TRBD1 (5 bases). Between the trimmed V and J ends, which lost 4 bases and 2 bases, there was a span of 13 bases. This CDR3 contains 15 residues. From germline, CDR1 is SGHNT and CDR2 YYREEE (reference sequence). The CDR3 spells CASSADSSTYNEQFF. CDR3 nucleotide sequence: TGTGCCAGCAGCGCTGACAGCTCGACCTACAATGAGCAGTTCTTC. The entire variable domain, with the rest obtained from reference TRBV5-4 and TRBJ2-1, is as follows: ETGVTQSPTHLIKTRGQQVTLRCSSQSGHNTVSWYQQALGQGPQFIFQYYREEENGRGNFPPRFSGLQFPNYSSELNVNALELDDSALYLCASSADSSTYNEQFFGPGTRLTVL.

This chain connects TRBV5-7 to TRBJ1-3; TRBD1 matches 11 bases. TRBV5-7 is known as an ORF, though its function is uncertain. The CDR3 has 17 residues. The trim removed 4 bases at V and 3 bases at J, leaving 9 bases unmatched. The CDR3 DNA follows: TGTGCCAGCAGCGCGGGACAGGGGGAGTACTATGGAAACACCATATATTTT. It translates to CASSAGQGEYYGNTIYF.

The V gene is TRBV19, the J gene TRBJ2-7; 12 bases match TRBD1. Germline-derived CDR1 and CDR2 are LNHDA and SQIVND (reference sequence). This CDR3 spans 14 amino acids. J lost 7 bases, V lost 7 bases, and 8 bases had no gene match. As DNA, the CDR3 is TGTGCCAGTACGGCGGGACAGGGGGCCGGGGAGCAGTACTTC. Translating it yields CASTAGQGAGEQYF.

CDR3 coding DNA: TGCGCCAGCAGCTTGCACAGGGTTGAGACCGGGGAGCTGTTTTTT. This gives the protein CASSLHRVETGELFF. The V and J genes are TRBV5-1 and TRBJ2-2, with a possible D match to TRBD1 (6 bases). The CDR3 loop spans 15 amino acids. Germline CDR1 reads SGHRS; CDR2 reads YFSETQ. V was shortened by 1 base and J by 5 bases, with 12 bases between the two germline ends.

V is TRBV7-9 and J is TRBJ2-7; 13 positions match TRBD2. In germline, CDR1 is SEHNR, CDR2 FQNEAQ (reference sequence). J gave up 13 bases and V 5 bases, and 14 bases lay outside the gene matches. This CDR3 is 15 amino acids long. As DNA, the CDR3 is TGTGCCAGCAGCCCGAAGGGACTAGCGGGGCTAGGGGAATACTTC. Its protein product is CASSPKGLAGLGEYF.

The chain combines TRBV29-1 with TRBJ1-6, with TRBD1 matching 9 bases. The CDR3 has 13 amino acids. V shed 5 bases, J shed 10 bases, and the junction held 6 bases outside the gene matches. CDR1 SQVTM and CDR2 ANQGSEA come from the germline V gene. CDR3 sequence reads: CSVRGQGQSPLHF. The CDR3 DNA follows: TGCAGCGTTAGGGGACAGGGACAGTCACCCCTCCACTTT. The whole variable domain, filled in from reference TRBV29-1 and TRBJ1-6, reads SAVISQKPSRDICQRGTSLTIQCQVDSQVTMMFWYRQQPGQSLTLIATANQGSEATYESGFVIDKFPISRPNLTFSTLTVSNMSPEDSSIYLCSVRGQGQSPLHFGNGTRLTVT.

The CDR3 coding sequence is TGTGCCAGCAGTCGAAGGGGGAGGGATGAAAAACTGTTTTTT. This encodes CASSRRGRDEKLFF. The chain links TRBV27 to TRBJ1-4; possible D gene TRBD1, 6 bases. Germline-derived CDR1 and CDR2 are MNHEY and SMNVEV (reference sequence). This CDR3 is built from 14 residues. Trimming pared 5 bases from V and 6 bases from J, leaving 13 bases between. The full variable domain, in which reference TRBV27 and TRBJ1-4 provide the parts outside the CDR3, is EAQVTQNPRYLITVTGKKLTVTCSQNMNHEYMSWYRQDPGLGLRQIYYSMNVEVTDKGDVPEGYKVSRKEKRNFPLILESPSPNQTSLYFCASSRRGRDEKLFFGSGTQLSVL.

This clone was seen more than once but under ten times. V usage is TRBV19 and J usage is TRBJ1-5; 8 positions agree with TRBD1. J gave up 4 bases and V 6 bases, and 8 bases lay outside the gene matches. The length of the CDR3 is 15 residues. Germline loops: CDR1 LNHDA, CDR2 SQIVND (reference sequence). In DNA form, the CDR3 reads TGTGCCAGTAGGATAACAGGGGGAGGGAATCAGCCCCAGCATTTT. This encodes CASRITGGGNQPQHF.

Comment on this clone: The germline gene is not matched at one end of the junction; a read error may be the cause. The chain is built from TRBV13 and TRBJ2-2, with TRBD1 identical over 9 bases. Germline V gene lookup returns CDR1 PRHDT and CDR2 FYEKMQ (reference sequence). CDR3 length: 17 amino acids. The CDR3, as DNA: TGTGTCAGCAGCTTAGCGTTGGGACAGGGAACCACCGGGGAGCTGTTTTTT. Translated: CVSSLALGQGTTGELFF.

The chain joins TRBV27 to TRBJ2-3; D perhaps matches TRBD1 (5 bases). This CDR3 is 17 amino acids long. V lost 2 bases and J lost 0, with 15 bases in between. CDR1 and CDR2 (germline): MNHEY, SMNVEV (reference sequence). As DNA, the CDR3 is TGTGCCAGCAGTTTACAGGAAGGTGGGGCAAGCACAGATACGCAGTATTTT. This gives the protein CASSLQEGGASTDTQYF.

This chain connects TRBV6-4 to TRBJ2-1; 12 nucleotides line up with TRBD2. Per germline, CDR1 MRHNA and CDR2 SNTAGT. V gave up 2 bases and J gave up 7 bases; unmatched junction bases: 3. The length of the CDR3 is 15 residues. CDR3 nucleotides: TGTGCCAGCAGTGACGATCTAGCGGGGGGGAATGAGCAGTTCTTC. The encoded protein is CASSDDLAGGNEQFF.

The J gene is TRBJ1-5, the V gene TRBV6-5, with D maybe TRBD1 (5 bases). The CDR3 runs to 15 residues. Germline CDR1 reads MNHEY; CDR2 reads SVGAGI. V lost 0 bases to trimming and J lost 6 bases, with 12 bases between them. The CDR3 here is CASSYSRVGSQPQHF. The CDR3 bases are TGTGCCAGCAGTTACTCCAGGGTGGGAAGTCAGCCCCAGCATTTT.

The CDR3 is CASTTTDSFPYYGYTF. The CDR3 coding sequence is TGTGCCAGCACCACTACGGACAGTTTTCCCTACTATGGCTACACCTTC. The chain employs TRBV7-2 and TRBJ1-2; D is perhaps TRBD1 (6 bases). V lost 7 bases, J lost 3 bases, and 21 bases lay in between. The CDR3 runs 16 residues. The V gene's germline CDR1 is SGHTA and CDR2 FQGNSA. Full variable domain (outside the CDR3, taken from reference TRBV7-2 and TRBJ1-2): GAGVSQSPSNKVTEKGKDVELRCDPISGHTALYWYRQSLGQGLEFLIYFQGNSAPDKSGLPSDRFSAERTGGSVSTLTIQRTQQEDSAVYLCASTTTDSFPYYGYTFGSGTRLTVV.

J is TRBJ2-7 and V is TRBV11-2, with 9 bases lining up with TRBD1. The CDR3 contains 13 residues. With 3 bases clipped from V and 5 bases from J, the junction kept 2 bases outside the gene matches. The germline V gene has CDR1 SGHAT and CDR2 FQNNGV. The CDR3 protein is CASSLGQGNEQYF. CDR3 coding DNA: TGTGCCAGCAGCTTGGGACAGGGTAACGAGCAGTACTTC. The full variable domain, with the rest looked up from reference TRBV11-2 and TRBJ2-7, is EAGVAQSPRYKIIEKRQSVAFWCNPISGHATLYWYQQILGQGPKLLIQFQNNGVVDDSQLPKDRFSAERLKGVDSTLKIQPAKLEDSAVYLCASSLGQGNEQYFGPGTRLTVT.

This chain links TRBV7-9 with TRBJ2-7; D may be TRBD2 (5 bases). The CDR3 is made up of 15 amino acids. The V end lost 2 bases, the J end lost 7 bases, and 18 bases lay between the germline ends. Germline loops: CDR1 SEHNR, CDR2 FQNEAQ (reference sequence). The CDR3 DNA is TGTGCCAGCAGCTTAAGGGCTAGCCGGACTGGGGAGCAGTACTTC. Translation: CASSLRASRTGEQYF.

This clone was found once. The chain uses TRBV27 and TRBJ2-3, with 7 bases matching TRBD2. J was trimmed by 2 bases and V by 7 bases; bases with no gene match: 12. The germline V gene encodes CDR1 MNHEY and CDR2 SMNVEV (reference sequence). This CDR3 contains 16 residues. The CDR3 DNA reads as TGTGCCAGCACTCCTAGCGGCTACCCTTACACAGATACGCAGTATTTT. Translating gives CASTPSGYPYTDTQYF.

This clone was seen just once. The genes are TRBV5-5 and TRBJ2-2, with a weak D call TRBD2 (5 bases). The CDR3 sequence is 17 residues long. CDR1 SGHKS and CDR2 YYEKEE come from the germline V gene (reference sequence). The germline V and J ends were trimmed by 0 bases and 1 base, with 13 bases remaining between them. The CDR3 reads CASSLVEERVNTGELFF. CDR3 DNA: TGTGCCAGCAGCTTGGTGGAAGAGAGGGTGAACACCGGGGAGCTGTTTTTT.